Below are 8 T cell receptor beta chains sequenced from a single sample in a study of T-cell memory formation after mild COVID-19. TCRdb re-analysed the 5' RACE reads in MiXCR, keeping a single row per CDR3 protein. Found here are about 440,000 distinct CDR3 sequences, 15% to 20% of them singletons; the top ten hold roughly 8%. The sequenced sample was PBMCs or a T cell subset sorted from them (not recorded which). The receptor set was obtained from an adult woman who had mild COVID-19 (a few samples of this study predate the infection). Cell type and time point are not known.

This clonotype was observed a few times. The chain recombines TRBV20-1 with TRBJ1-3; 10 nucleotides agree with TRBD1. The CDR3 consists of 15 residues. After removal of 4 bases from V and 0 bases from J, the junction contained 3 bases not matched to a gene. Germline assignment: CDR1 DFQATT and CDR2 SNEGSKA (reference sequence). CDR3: CSAKGQGTSGNTIYF. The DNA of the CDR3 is TGCAGTGCTAAGGGACAGGGGACCTCTGGAAACACCATATATTTT.

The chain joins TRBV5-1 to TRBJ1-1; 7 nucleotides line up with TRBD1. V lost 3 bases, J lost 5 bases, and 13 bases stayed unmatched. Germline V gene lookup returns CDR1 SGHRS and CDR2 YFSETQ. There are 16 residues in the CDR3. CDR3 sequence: CASSWGPQGLETEAFF. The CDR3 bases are TGCGCCAGCAGCTGGGGGCCACAGGGGTTAGAGACTGAAGCTTTCTTT.

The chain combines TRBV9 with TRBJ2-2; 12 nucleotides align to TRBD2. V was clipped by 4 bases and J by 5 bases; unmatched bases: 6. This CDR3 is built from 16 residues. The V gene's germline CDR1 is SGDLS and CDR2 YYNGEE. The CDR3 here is CASSPLAGGGTGELFF. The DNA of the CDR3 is TGTGCCAGCAGCCCACTAGCGGGGGGCGGAACCGGGGAGCTGTTTTTT. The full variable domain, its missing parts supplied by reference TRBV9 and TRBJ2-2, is DSGVTQTPKHLITATGQRVTLRCSPRSGDLSVYWYQQSLDQGLQFLIQYYNGEERAKGNILERFSAQQFPDLHSELNLSSLELGDSALYFCASSPLAGGGTGELFFGEGSRLTVL.

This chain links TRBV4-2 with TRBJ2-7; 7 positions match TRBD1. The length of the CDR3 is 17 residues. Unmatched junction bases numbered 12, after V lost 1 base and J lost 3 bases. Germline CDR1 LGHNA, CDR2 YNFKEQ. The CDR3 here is CASSQAHTGEGGYEQYF. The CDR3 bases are TGTGCCAGCAGCCAAGCGCACACAGGGGAAGGTGGCTACGAGCAGTACTTC.

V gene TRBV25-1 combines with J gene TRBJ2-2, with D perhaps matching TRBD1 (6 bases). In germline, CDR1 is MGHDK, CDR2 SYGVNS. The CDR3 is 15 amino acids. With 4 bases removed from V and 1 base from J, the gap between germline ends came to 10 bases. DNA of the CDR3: TGTGCCAGCAGTGCAACAGGGTGGAACACCGGGGAGCTGTTTTTT. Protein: CASSATGWNTGELFF.

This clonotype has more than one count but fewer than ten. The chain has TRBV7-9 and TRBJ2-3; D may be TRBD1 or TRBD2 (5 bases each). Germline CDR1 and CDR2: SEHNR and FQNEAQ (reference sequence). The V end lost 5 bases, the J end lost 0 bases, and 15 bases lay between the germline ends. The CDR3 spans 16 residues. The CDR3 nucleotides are TGTGCCAGCAGCCCACTAGGGGCCCTCAGCACAGATACGCAGTATTTT. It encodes CASSPLGALSTDTQYF. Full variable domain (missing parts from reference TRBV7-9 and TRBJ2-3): DTGVSQNPRHKITKRGQNVTFRCDPISEHNRLYWYRQTLGQGPEFLTYFQNEAQLEKSRLLSDRFSAERPKGSFSTLEIQRTEQGDSAMYLCASSPLGALSTDTQYFGPGTRLTVL.

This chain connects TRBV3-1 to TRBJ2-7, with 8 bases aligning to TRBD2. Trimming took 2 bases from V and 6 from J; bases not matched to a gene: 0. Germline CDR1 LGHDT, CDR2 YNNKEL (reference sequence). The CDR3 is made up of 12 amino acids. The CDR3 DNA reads TGTGCCAGCAGCCAAAGCGGGGGCGAGCAGTACTTC. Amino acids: CASSQSGGEQYF.

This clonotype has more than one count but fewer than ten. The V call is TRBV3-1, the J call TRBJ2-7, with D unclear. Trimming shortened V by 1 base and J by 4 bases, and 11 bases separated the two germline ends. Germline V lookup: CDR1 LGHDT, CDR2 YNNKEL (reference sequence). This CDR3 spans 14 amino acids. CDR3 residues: CASSQAGNFYEQYF. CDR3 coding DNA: TGTGCCAGCAGCCAAGCTGGGAACTTTTACGAGCAGTACTTC.